The 3 T cell receptor beta chains below all came from one sample that was sequenced in a study of shared clonotypes between healthy human individuals. Sequenced by immunoSEQ multiplex PCR; TCRdb stores in-frame clones only, minus some. The sample lists some 2,500,000 clones; 85% to 95% were seen once. The material sequenced was naive CD4+ T cells from PBMCs. The subset: CD45RA+ positively selected. Source of these receptors: a man between 18 and 29 years old in good health. Some clones in this sample may be carry-over from other donors' samples.

On this clone itself: The sample has other DNA sequences that encode this CDR3 too. The chain carries TRBV5-1 and TRBJ1-1; possibly TRBD1 for D (5 bases). Germline CDR1 SGHRS, CDR2 YFSETQ. V shed 0 bases and J shed 2 bases, with 8 bases lying between them. This CDR3 spans 14 amino acids. The CDR3 is CASSLEGRNTEAFF. CDR3 nucleotides: TGCGCCAGCAGCTTGGAGGGACGAAACACTGAAGCTTTCTTT.

The CDR3 loop is CASCPGQGRQPQHF. DNA for the CDR3: TGTGCCAGCTGCCCGGGACAGGGGCGCCAGCCCCAGCATTTT. The rearrangement joins TRBV6-1 to TRBJ1-5; the match to TRBD1 covers 10 bases. The CDR3 is made up of 14 amino acids. V was clipped by 8 bases and J by 7 bases; unmatched bases: 8. Germline CDR1 is MNHNS and CDR2 is SASEGT.

This clone was observed once. CDR3 loop: CASSRPGSNTEAFF. The CDR3 DNA reads TGTGCCAGCAGCCGTCCGGGCTCGAACACTGAAGCTTTCTTT. This sequence joins TRBV7-2 and TRBJ1-1; the D is unclear. The germline CDR1 and CDR2 sequences are SGHTA and FQGNSA. This CDR3 region has 14 residues. The V and J ends lost 5 bases and 1 base respectively, with 11 bases between them.